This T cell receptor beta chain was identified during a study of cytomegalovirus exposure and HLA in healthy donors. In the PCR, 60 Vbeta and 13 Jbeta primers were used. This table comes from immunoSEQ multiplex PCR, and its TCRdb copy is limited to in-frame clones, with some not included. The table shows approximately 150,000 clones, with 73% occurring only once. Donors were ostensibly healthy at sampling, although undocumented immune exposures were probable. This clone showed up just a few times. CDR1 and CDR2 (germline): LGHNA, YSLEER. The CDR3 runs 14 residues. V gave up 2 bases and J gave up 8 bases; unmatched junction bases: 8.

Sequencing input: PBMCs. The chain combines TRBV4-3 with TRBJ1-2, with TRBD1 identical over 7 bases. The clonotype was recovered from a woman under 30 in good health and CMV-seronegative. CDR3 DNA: TGCGCCAGCAGCCAAAGGGGGGCAGGGGGGGGCTACACCTTC. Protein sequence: CASSQRGAGGGYTF.